The source of this T cell receptor (beta chain) is a study of cytomegalovirus exposure and HLA in healthy donors. The study ran its PCR with 60 Vbeta and 13 Jbeta primers. Sequencing used immunoSEQ multiplex PCR; TCRdb keeps in-frame clones, though not all of them. The sample gives approximately 90,000 clones, 60% to 80% of which show up once; more than 3% is in the top ten. The receptor was derived from a man in his thirties or forties in good health and CMV-seronegative. The sample taken for sequencing was PBMCs.

The CDR3 is CASSAGLAVSYNEQFF. Written as DNA, the CDR3 is TGTGCCAGCAGCGCCGGACTAGCGGTCTCCTACAATGAGCAGTTCTTC. V gene TRBV5-4 combines with J gene TRBJ2-1; 10 positions agree with TRBD2. CDR1 is SGHNT, CDR2 YYREEE, per germline (reference sequence). With V trimmed by 4 bases and J by 0 bases, 4 bases remained unmatched. The CDR3 is 16 residues long.